The 8 T cell receptor beta chains below were found in one sample sequenced in a study of T cell responses to AZD1222 COVID-19 vaccine. Libraries were prepared by immunoSEQ multiplex PCR; TCRdb keeps only in-frame clonotypes and omits some of them. This repertoire shows approximately 120,000 clones, roughly 84% found once; its top ten account for over 15%. Sequenced material: peripheral blood, taken on day 0 of AZD1222 vaccination. The receptor set was obtained from an adult in good health.

The CDR3 sequence is CATSDLTGDTQYF. For the CDR3, the DNA is TGTGCCACCAGTGATTTAACAGGGGATACGCAGTATTTT. The chain recombines TRBV24-1 with TRBJ2-3; a possible D gene is TRBD1 (6 bases). This CDR3 spans 13 amino acids. Germline CDR1 KGHDR, CDR2 SFDVKD. V gave up 1 base and J gave up 6 bases, with 7 bases separating them.

The genes are TRBV7-2 and TRBJ1-3, with TRBD1 matching 7 bases. The CDR3 runs 16 residues. Germline V gene sequence: CDR1 SGHTA, CDR2 FQGNSA. Unmatched junction bases numbered 13, after V lost 5 bases and J lost 6 bases. CDR3 sequence (DNA): TGTGCCAGCAGCCCGACTTCGGACAGGTTTGCAAACACCATATATTTT. Its translation is CASSPTSDRFANTIYF. The full variable domain, its missing parts supplied by reference TRBV7-2 and TRBJ1-3, is GAGVSQSPSNKVTEKGKDVELRCDPISGHTALYWYRQSLGQGLEFLIYFQGNSAPDKSGLPSDRFSAERTGGSVSTLTIQRTQQEDSAVYLCASSPTSDRFANTIYFGEGSWLTVV.

The chain couples TRBV20-1 to TRBJ1-4; the D gene is possibly TRBD1 (5 bases). The length of the CDR3 is 11 residues. Trimming shortened V by 6 bases and J by 8 bases, and 10 bases separated the two germline ends. Germline CDR1 DFQATT, CDR2 SNEGSKA (reference sequence). The CDR3 spells CSAGTLEKLFF. CDR3 bases: TGCAGTGCAGGGACCCTCGAAAAACTGTTTTTT.

The chain joins TRBV5-1 to TRBJ1-2, with D possibly TRBD1 on 6 matching bases. This CDR3 is built from 13 residues. V was pared by 9 bases and J by 2 bases, with 14 bases between. The germline V gene encodes CDR1 SGHRS and CDR2 YFSETQ. The CDR3 loop is CATKGDGNYGYTF. CDR3 bases: TGCGCCACCAAGGGGGACGGCAACTATGGCTACACCTTC.

CDR3 in DNA: TGCAGTGCTAGTCGAGGGGGTCAGCCCCAGCATTTT. Translating gives CSASRGGQPQHF. The J gene is TRBJ1-5, the V gene TRBV20-1, with TRBD1 as a possible D gene (6 bases). The V end lost 3 bases, the J end lost 6 bases, and 9 bases lay between the germline ends. Germline values: CDR1 DFQATT, CDR2 SNEGSKA (reference sequence). This CDR3 has 12 residues.

The V call is TRBV11-2, the J call TRBJ1-5, with D perhaps matching TRBD1 (6 bases). V was cut by 4 bases and J by 2 bases, with 12 bases left in between. The CDR3 sequence is 15 residues long. Germline-derived CDR1 and CDR2 are SGHAT and FQNNGV. DNA for the CDR3: TGTGCCAGCAGCTGGGGGGCAGGGGGCAATCAGCCCCAGCATTTT. Protein: CASSWGAGGNQPQHF.

The DNA of the CDR3 is TGTGCCAGCAGCCAAGACGGGACTCTCCATGGGAATGAGCAGTTCTTC. Its protein product is CASSQDGTLHGNEQFF. The gene calls are TRBV14 and TRBJ2-1, with D maybe TRBD2 (6 bases). Per germline, CDR1 SGHDN and CDR2 FVKESK. V lost 0 bases to trimming and J lost 7 bases, with 16 bases between them. The CDR3 sequence is 16 residues long.

This clone was counted once. The rearrangement joins TRBV28 to TRBJ2-7; TRBD1 aligns across 7 bases. CDR3 length: 14 residues. Germline CDR1 and CDR2: MDHEN and SYDVKM. V trimming: 7 bases; J trimming: 0 bases; junction bases outside the gene matches: 6. CDR3 region: CASTPRDSSYEQYF. CDR3 bases: TGTGCCAGCACTCCAAGGGACAGCTCCTACGAGCAGTACTTC.